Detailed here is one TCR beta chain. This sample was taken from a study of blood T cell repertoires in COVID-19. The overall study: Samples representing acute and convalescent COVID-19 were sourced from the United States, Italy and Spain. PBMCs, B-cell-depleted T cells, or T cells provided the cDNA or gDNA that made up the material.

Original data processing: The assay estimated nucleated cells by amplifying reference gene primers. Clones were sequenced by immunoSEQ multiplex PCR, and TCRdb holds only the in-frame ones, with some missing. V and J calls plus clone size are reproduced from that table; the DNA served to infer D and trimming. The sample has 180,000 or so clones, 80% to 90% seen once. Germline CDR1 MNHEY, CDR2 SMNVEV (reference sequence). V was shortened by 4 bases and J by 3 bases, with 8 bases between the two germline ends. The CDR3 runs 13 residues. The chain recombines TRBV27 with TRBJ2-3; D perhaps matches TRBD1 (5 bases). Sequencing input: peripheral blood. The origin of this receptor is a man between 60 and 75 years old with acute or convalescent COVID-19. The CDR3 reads CASSSPGTDTQYF. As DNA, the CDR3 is TGTGCCAGCAGTTCTCCAGGGACAGATACGCAGTATTTT.